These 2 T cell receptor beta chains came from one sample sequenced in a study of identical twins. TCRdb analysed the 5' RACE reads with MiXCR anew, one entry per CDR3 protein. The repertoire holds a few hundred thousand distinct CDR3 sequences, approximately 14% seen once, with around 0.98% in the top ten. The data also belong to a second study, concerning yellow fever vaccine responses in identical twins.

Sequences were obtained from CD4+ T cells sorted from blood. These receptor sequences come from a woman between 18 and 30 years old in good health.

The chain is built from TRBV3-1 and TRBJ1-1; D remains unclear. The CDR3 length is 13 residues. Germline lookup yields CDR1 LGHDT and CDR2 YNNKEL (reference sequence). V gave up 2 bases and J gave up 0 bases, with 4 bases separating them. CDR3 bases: TGTGCCAGCAGCCAACAGCTGAACACTGAAGCTTTCTTT. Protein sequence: CASSQQLNTEAFF. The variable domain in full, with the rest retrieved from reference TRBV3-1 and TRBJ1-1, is DTAVSQTPKYLVTQMGNDKSIKCEQNLGHDTMYWYKQDSKKFLKIMFSYNNKELIINETVPNRFSPKSPDKAHLNLHINSLELGDSAVYFCASSQQLNTEAFFGQGTRLTVV.

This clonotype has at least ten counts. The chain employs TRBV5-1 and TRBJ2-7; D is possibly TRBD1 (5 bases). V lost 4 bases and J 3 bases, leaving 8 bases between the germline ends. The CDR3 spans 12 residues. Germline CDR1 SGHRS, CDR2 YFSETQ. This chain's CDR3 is CASSPDNYEQYF. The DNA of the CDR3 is TGCGCCAGCAGCCCGGACAACTACGAGCAGTACTTC.